The 30 T cell receptor beta chains below were found in one sample sequenced in a study of CD8 T cells in ankylosing spondylitis. Regarding the study as a whole: In ankylosing spondylitis blood, a motif of roughly eight highly homologous TCR beta variants appeared characteristic.

TCRdb recomputed calls from the 5' RACE reads with MiXCR, one row per CDR3 protein. The data contain under 550,000 distinct CDR3 sequences, 26% of them singletons. Their target antigens are unknown. Sequences were obtained from blood, either unsorted or a sorted T cell fraction (not recorded which). The receptor source for this set is a male donor with ankylosing spondylitis.

In this sample, this clonotype turned up a few times. The chain joins TRBV18 to TRBJ2-4; 7 bases fit TRBD1. This CDR3 is 14 amino acids long. CDR1 KGHSH and CDR2 LQKENI come from the germline V gene. The V gene end was trimmed by 6 bases and the J gene end by 6 bases; junction bases not matched to a gene: 8. CDR3 sequence reads: CASSQGTGANIQYF. The CDR3 region has the DNA TGTGCCAGCTCCCAAGGTACAGGGGCAAACATTCAGTACTTC.

The table lists this clonotype with a few counts. This chain links TRBV19 with TRBJ2-3; no definite D call. Germline assignment: CDR1 LNHDA and CDR2 SQIVND (reference sequence). V was cut by 0 bases and J by 4 bases, with 14 bases left in between. The CDR3 totals 16 residues. CDR3 nucleotides: TGTGCCAGTAGTATAGATCTATCAAGATTTGCAGATACGCAGTATTTT. Its translation: CASSIDLSRFADTQYF.

The chain is built from TRBV7-9 and TRBJ2-1; D remains ambiguous. The CDR3 spans 13 residues. CDR1 and CDR2 from the germline V gene are SEHNR and FQNEAQ (reference sequence). Trimming stripped 1 base from V and 2 bases from J, with 3 bases between. The CDR3 protein is CASSLVTYNEQFF. CDR3 nucleotide sequence: TGTGCCAGCAGCTTAGTTACCTACAATGAGCAGTTCTTC.

The chain is built from TRBV5-6 and TRBJ1-2, with D tentatively TRBD1 (5 bases). Germline loops: CDR1 SGHDT, CDR2 YYEEEE. V was trimmed by 6 bases and J by 3 bases, leaving 15 bases between them. This CDR3 is built from 14 residues. CDR3 residues: CASTIPGGDYGYTF. In DNA, the CDR3 is TGTGCCAGCACCATACCTGGAGGGGACTATGGCTACACCTTC.

The V call is TRBV21-1, the J call TRBJ2-7; the D call of TRBD2 is as the table states it, not checked on the DNA. TRBV21-1 is designated a pseudogene. The CDR3 sequence is 16 residues long. The DNA for the CDR3 is TGTGCCAGCAGCAAAGCGGGACTAGCGGAGTTCTACGAGCAGTACTTC. Its translation: CASSKAGLAEFYEQYF.

This clonotype was detected ten times or more. This rearrangement joins TRBV30 to TRBJ2-4, with D possibly TRBD2 on 6 matching bases. The CDR3 runs 11 residues. Germline CDR1 GTSNPN, CDR2 SVGIG (reference sequence). V was pared by 6 bases and J by 6 bases, with 9 bases between. Here the CDR3 DNA reads TGTGCCTGCCTCGGGGGAAACATTCAGTACTTC. It yields the protein CACLGGNIQYF.

This clonotype was observed at least ten times. The chain is built from TRBV24-1 and TRBJ2-1; 11 bases agree with TRBD2. V dropped 4 bases and J dropped 4; count of bases not matched to a gene: 5. Germline V lookup: CDR1 KGHDR, CDR2 SFDVKD. The CDR3 has 16 residues. The CDR3 DNA sequence: TGTGCCACCAGTGACCGGACTAGCGGGCCGTACAATGAGCAGTTCTTC. This encodes CATSDRTSGPYNEQFF.

This chain uses TRBV27 with TRBJ2-1; 9 bases map to TRBD1. Germline V gene data show CDR1 as MNHEY and CDR2 as SMNVEV (reference sequence). The J segment lost 11 bases and the V segment lost 6 bases, leaving 11 bases of the junction unmatched. This CDR3 spans 14 amino acids. Here the CDR3 reads CASSWTGDSLKQFF. In nucleotides, the CDR3 is TGTGCCAGCAGCTGGACAGGGGACTCACTAAAGCAGTTCTTC.

This clonotype was seen a few times. The chain links TRBV29-1 to TRBJ2-2, with D perhaps matching TRBD1 (5 bases). The CDR3 extends over 12 amino acids. Trimming took 7 bases from V and 4 from J, leaving 10 bases between them. The germline V gene has CDR1 SQVTM and CDR2 ANQGSEA. The CDR3 sequence is CSGYRGTGELFF. The CDR3 DNA reads TGCAGCGGCTATAGGGGCACCGGGGAGCTGTTTTTT.

The table lists this clonotype with a few counts. The V gene is TRBV5-1, the J gene TRBJ2-1, with 11 bases that match TRBD2. The junction had 6 bases not matched to a gene; V was cut back by 3 bases and J by 7 bases. This CDR3 is 15 amino acids long. Looked up from germline, CDR1 is SGHRS and CDR2 is YFSETQ. The CDR3 here is CASSSTSGIQNEQFF. The CDR3 DNA follows: TGCGCCAGCAGCTCGACTAGCGGGATTCAAAATGAGCAGTTCTTC.

This clonotype has at least ten counts. The CDR3, as DNA: TGCAGCGCCCGGAAGGGGACGGACACCGGGGAGCTGTTTTTT. Translated, it gives CSARKGTDTGELFF. The rearrangement joins TRBV29-1 to TRBJ2-2; D may match TRBD1 or TRBD2 (5 bases each). The germline V gene encodes CDR1 SQVTM and CDR2 ANQGSEA. V was clipped by 7 bases and J by 3 bases, with 15 bases between them. The CDR3 has 14 residues.

The chain recombines TRBV12-3 or TRBV12-4 with TRBJ2-1, with TRBD1 as a possible D gene (5 bases). The CDR3 totals 16 residues. Trimming stripped 6 bases from V and 4 bases from J, with 19 bases between. The chain's CDR3 is CASSLLTAPIYNEQFF. CDR3 in DNA: TGTGCCAGCAGCTTATTGACAGCGCCTATATACAATGAGCAGTTCTTC.

This clonotype was seen more than once but under ten times. The chain recombines TRBV5-1 with TRBJ1-2, with TRBD1 as a possible D gene (5 bases). The ends were cut back, 2 bases at V and 2 bases at J, with 25 bases in the middle. Per germline, CDR1 SGHRS and CDR2 YFSETQ. There are 19 residues in the CDR3. The DNA for the CDR3 is TGCGCCAGCAGCTTAACTTCACCGGGACCGAGCTTAGGGAACTATGGCTACACCTTC. Translating gives CASSLTSPGPSLGNYGYTF.

This rearrangement joins TRBV4-2 to TRBJ1-2; no reliable D call. The CDR3 is made up of 14 amino acids. CDR1 is LGHNA, CDR2 YNFKEQ, per germline. V lost 1 base, J lost 0 bases, and 6 bases lay in between. The CDR3 nucleotides read TGTGCCAGCAGCCAAGTGCAGACTAACTATGGCTACACCTTC. It yields the protein CASSQVQTNYGYTF.

The chain has TRBV4-2 and TRBJ1-3; D gene uncertain. The CDR3 runs 14 residues. Germline CDR1 and CDR2: LGHNA and YNFKEQ. V was trimmed by 3 bases and J by 0 bases, leaving 6 bases between them. The CDR3 DNA is TGTGCCAGCAGCCATGGCCGCTCTGGAAACACCATATATTTT. Translated, it gives CASSHGRSGNTIYF.

This clonotype was picked up many times. The V gene is TRBV20-1, the J gene TRBJ2-5; tentatively, D is TRBD2 (6 bases). V was shortened by 0 bases and J by 5 bases, with 7 bases between the two germline ends. The V gene's germline CDR1 is DFQATT and CDR2 SNEGSKA (reference sequence). This CDR3 is 12 amino acids long. This CDR3 is CSAREGRETQYF. The CDR3 DNA reads as TGCAGTGCTAGAGAAGGGAGGGAGACCCAGTACTTC.

The CDR3 reads CASNRRAGSNEQFF. CDR3 DNA sequence: TGTGCCAGCAATCGGCGGGCAGGGTCCAATGAGCAGTTCTTC. The chain is built from TRBV27 and TRBJ2-1; D could derive from TRBD1 or TRBD2 (5 bases each). This CDR3 is 14 amino acids long. Germline lookup yields CDR1 MNHEY and CDR2 SMNVEV (reference sequence). The ends were cut back, 7 bases at V and 6 bases at J, with 16 bases in the middle.

The CDR3: CASRTGQVPDGYTF. The CDR3, as DNA: TGTGCCAGCAGGACCGGACAGGTACCTGATGGCTACACCTTC. The chain employs TRBV12-3 or TRBV12-4 and TRBJ1-2, with TRBD1 matching 7 bases. Trimming cost V 6 bases and J 6 bases; bases outside gene matches: 10. This CDR3 has 14 residues.

The chain links TRBV27 to TRBJ1-5, with 9 bases matching TRBD1. Trimming at V came to 5 bases and at J to 5 bases, leaving 7 bases not matched to a gene. CDR3 length: 15 amino acids. The germline V gene encodes CDR1 MNHEY and CDR2 SMNVEV (reference sequence). Here the CDR3 reads CASSPGQGYYQPQHF. The CDR3, as DNA: TGTGCCAGCAGTCCGGGACAGGGTTACTATCAGCCCCAGCATTTT.

The V gene is TRBV18, the J gene TRBJ2-1, with D hard to call. Germline V gene lookup returns CDR1 KGHSH and CDR2 LQKENI. Trimming cost V 3 bases and J 10 bases, with 16 bases left between them. The CDR3 is 14 amino acids. This CDR3 reads CASSPPENVREQFF. In nucleotides, the CDR3 is TGTGCCAGCTCACCCCCAGAAAACGTGAGGGAGCAGTTCTTC.

V usage is TRBV20-1 and J usage is TRBJ2-7; the D call may be TRBD1 or TRBD2 (5 bases each). The CDR3 has 12 amino acids. Germline loops: CDR1 DFQATT, CDR2 SNEGSKA (reference sequence). Trimming removed 3 bases from V and 6 bases from J, with 12 bases in between. CDR3: CSASPAGSEQYF. The CDR3 DNA reads as TGCAGTGCTAGTCCCGCAGGGAGCGAGCAGTACTTC.

This clonotype has at least ten counts. The chain carries TRBV20-1 and TRBJ2-7; D is undetermined. The germline V gene has CDR1 DFQATT and CDR2 SNEGSKA (reference sequence). Trimming shortened V by 0 bases and J by 3 bases, and 12 bases separated the two germline ends. The CDR3 spans 14 residues. The CDR3 is CSARDVRILYEQYF. CDR3 coding DNA: TGCAGTGCTAGAGATGTTAGGATTCTCTACGAGCAGTACTTC.

This chain links TRBV20-1 with TRBJ1-4; D is unresolved. The CDR3 spans 12 residues. Germline V lookup: CDR1 DFQATT, CDR2 SNEGSKA (reference sequence). The CDR3: CSLGGSSEKLFF. CDR3 bases: TGCAGCTTGGGAGGGTCTAGTGAAAAACTGTTTTTT.

The chain is built from TRBV5-1 and TRBJ2-1; D is unclear. Germline CDR1 and CDR2: SGHRS and YFSETQ. V was trimmed by 4 bases and J by 3 bases, leaving 8 bases between them. CDR3 length: 13 residues. The CDR3 region is CASSVYGYNEQFF. CDR3 DNA sequence: TGCGCCAGCAGCGTCTATGGCTACAATGAGCAGTTCTTC.

The CDR3 loop reads CASSPDRGDQPQHF. CDR3 nucleotides: TGTGCCAGCAGTCCCGACAGGGGTGATCAGCCCCAGCATTTT. The genes are TRBV27 and TRBJ1-5; 8 bases are a match to TRBD1. The CDR3 extends over 14 amino acids. V trimming: 5 bases; J trimming: 5 bases; junction bases outside the gene matches: 5. Germline CDR1 MNHEY, CDR2 SMNVEV (reference sequence).

J is TRBJ1-1 and V is TRBV7-9; D not resolved. The CDR3 has 13 amino acids. V was shortened by 1 base and J by 10 bases, with 13 bases between the two germline ends. Per germline, CDR1 SEHNR and CDR2 FQNEAQ (reference sequence). The CDR3 sequence: CASSLEGGVGAFF. The CDR3 region has the DNA TGTGCCAGCAGCTTAGAAGGCGGGGTGGGAGCTTTCTTT.

This clonotype appeared many times. This chain uses TRBV7-2 with TRBJ1-5, with D possibly being TRBD1 (6 bases). The V and J ends lost 8 bases and 7 bases respectively, with 18 bases between them. Germline CDR1 reads SGHTA; CDR2 reads FQGNSA. The CDR3 totals 14 residues. The CDR3 loop reads CASSPTGGGQPQHF. CDR3 sequence (DNA): TGTGCCAGCTCCCCGACCGGGGGGGGCCAGCCCCAGCATTTT.

The chain is built from TRBV11-2 and TRBJ2-3; the match to TRBD2 covers 9 bases. The CDR3 sequence is 14 residues long. V shed 4 bases and J 6 bases; nucleotides not matched to a gene: 5. Germline CDR1 is SGHAT and CDR2 is FQNNGV. The CDR3 region is CASSSGLAADTQYF. The CDR3 DNA sequence: TGTGCCAGCAGCTCGGGACTAGCAGCCGATACGCAGTATTTT.

The chain combines TRBV7-8 with TRBJ2-5; 7 bases fit TRBD1. The ends lost 5 bases at V and 6 bases at J; junction bases unmatched: 6. CDR1 SGHVS and CDR2 FQNEAQ come from the germline V gene. CDR3 size: 13 residues. The CDR3 reads CASSQGQAKTQYF. Written as DNA, the CDR3 is TGTGCCAGCAGCCAAGGACAGGCCAAGACCCAGTACTTC.

This clonotype was detected only a few times. The chain uses TRBV29-1 and TRBJ2-2, with D perhaps given as TRBD1 or TRBD2 (5 bases each). The V gene lost 7 bases and the J gene lost 0 bases, with 12 bases spanning the gap. This CDR3 is 14 amino acids long. Germline CDR1 SQVTM, CDR2 ANQGSEA. CDR3 in amino acids: CSAGDQTNTGELFF. CDR3 nucleotide sequence: TGCAGCGCCGGGGACCAGACGAACACCGGGGAGCTGTTTTTT.